Presented here are 16 T cell receptor beta chains from one specimen sequenced in a study of shared clonotypes between healthy human individuals. Method: immunoSEQ multiplex PCR; TCRdb's copy keeps in-frame clones and lacks some. The sample records around 940,000 clones, more than 75% being singletons. The sequenced sample was memory CD4+ T cells sorted from blood. Regarding subset: CD45RA-negative fraction. Receptors were obtained from a man between 18 and 29 years old in good health.

This sequence joins TRBV10-2 and TRBJ2-1, with TRBD2 as a possible D gene (5 bases). Per the germline V gene, CDR1 is WSHSY and CDR2 is SAAADI. V was clipped by 4 bases and J by 6 bases, with 13 bases between them. The length of the CDR3 is 14 residues. The CDR3 sequence: CASSVRVGLNEQFF. The CDR3 region has the DNA TGCGCCAGCAGTGTGAGGGTAGGGCTCAATGAGCAGTTCTTC.

The rearrangement joins TRBV5-1 to TRBJ2-7; 9 positions agree with TRBD2. CDR3 size: 15 residues. Looked up from germline, CDR1 is SGHRS and CDR2 is YFSETQ. With V trimmed by 4 bases and J by 0 bases, 5 bases remained unmatched. The CDR3 sequence: CASSLQRGDSYEQYF. In DNA form, the CDR3 reads TGCGCCAGCAGCCTTCAGCGGGGGGACTCCTACGAGCAGTACTTC.

About this clone itself: The identical CDR3 is also encoded by other nucleotide sequences in the sample. This chain joins TRBV7-2 and TRBJ2-7, with a weak D call TRBD2 (6 bases). V was trimmed by 1 base and J by 1 base, leaving 11 bases between them. Germline CDR1 SGHTA, CDR2 FQGNSA. This CDR3 has 15 amino acids. DNA of the CDR3: TGTGCCAGCAGCTTAGGTCGCCTAGCGTCCTACGAGCAGTACTTC. Translation gives CASSLGRLASYEQYF.

The chain recombines TRBV21-1 with TRBJ2-7; the table gives TRBD2 as D, unverified against the DNA. TRBV21-1 is designated a pseudogene. The CDR3 is 18 amino acids. The DNA of the CDR3 is TGTGCCAGCAGCAAGGGGGATTTAGCGGGAGGGTACTCCTACGAGCAGTACTTC. It codes for CASSKGDLAGGYSYEQYF.

Of note for this clone: Different DNA sequences within this sample yield the same CDR3. The chain recombines TRBV4-2 with TRBJ2-5, with 14 bases identical to TRBD2. The V gene's germline CDR1 is LGHNA and CDR2 YNFKEQ. The trim removed 1 base at V and 5 bases at J, leaving 3 bases unmatched. There are 16 residues in the CDR3. The CDR3 bases are TGTGCCAGCAGCCAAGGGACTAGCGGGGGGTATGAGACCCAGTACTTC. Translated, it gives CASSQGTSGGYETQYF.

V is TRBV5-3 and J is TRBJ1-1; D call uncertain. TRBV5-3 is labeled an ORF, and its function is uncertain. Deletions cut 0 bases from V and 4 bases from J, with 19 bases between. The CDR3 sequence is 17 residues long. CDR3 coding DNA: TGTGCCAGAAGCTTGGGGTCGGCGACCTCCCGGGGCACTGAAGCTTTCTTT. Protein product: CARSLGSATSRGTEAFF.

This chain links TRBV15 with TRBJ1-4; possibly TRBD1 for D (5 bases). Germline V gene sequence: CDR1 LNHNV, CDR2 YYDKDF (reference sequence). The ends were cut back, 6 bases at V and 6 bases at J, with 11 bases in the middle. The CDR3 extends over 13 amino acids. CDR3 sequence (DNA): TGTGCCACCAGTTTGGGGGGGTATGAAAAACTGTTTTTT. The encoded protein is CATSLGGYEKLFF. Full variable domain (missing parts from reference TRBV15 and TRBJ1-4): DAMVIQNPRYQVTQFGKPVTLSCSQTLNHNVMYWYQQKSSQAPKLLFHYYDKDFNNEADTPDNFQSRRPNTSFCFLDIRSPGLGDTAMYLCATSLGGYEKLFFGSGTQLSVL.

This clone was detected only once. The chain employs TRBV2 and TRBJ1-3, with D perhaps matching TRBD1 (6 bases). CDR1 is SNHLY and CDR2 is FYNNEI in the germline V gene. V dropped 6 bases and J dropped 9 bases, with 18 bases sitting between them. The CDR3 is made up of 14 amino acids. The CDR3 DNA is TGTGCCAGCAGAGGCCAGGGGTTTAGGAGCACCATATATTTT. Protein: CASRGQGFRSTIYF. Full variable domain (outside the CDR3, taken from reference TRBV2 and TRBJ1-3): EPEVTQTPSHQVTQMGQEVILRCVPISNHLYFYWYRQILGQKVEFLVSFYNNEISEKSEIFDDQFSVERPDGSNFTLKIRSTKLEDSAMYFCASRGQGFRSTIYFGEGSWLTVV.

V and J are TRBV28 and TRBJ1-2; unclear D gene. The CDR3 spans 12 residues. Trimming left V 7 bases short and J 7 bases short, with 13 bases between. Per germline, CDR1 MDHEN and CDR2 SYDVKM. Here the CDR3 reads CASTPGPPGYTF. CDR3 nucleotides: TGTGCCAGCACCCCCGGTCCACCTGGCTACACCTTC.

The V and J genes are TRBV6-1 and TRBJ2-1; TRBD2 agrees at 9 bases. Germline V CDR1 and CDR2: MNHNS, SASEGT. V gave up 5 bases and J gave up 4 bases; unmatched junction bases: 6. The CDR3 is made up of 15 amino acids. The CDR3 region is CASSRSSGAYNEQFF. The CDR3 DNA follows: TGTGCCAGCAGTCGTTCTAGCGGGGCGTACAATGAGCAGTTCTTC.

J is TRBJ2-2 and V is TRBV11-2; D is perhaps TRBD1 (6 bases). This CDR3 contains 15 residues. V was trimmed by 5 bases and J by 6 bases, leaving 16 bases between them. Germline CDR1 SGHAT, CDR2 FQNNGV. CDR3 in DNA: TGTGCCAGCAGCCCGAAGACAGGAGGTCCCGGGGAGCTGTTTTTT. Translated, it gives CASSPKTGGPGELFF.

J is TRBJ2-4 and V is TRBV5-6; D ambiguous. Germline values: CDR1 SGHDT, CDR2 YYEEEE. This CDR3 is built from 16 residues. The V end lost 3 bases, the J end lost 6 bases, and 19 bases lay between the germline ends. The CDR3 sequence: CASSSTDASSLNIQYF. The CDR3 nucleotides read TGTGCCAGCAGCTCAACAGACGCAAGTAGCCTAAACATTCAGTACTTC.

This chain uses TRBV30 with TRBJ1-5; 8 bases agree with TRBD1. CDR3 length: 15 amino acids. Germline assignment: CDR1 GTSNPN and CDR2 SVGIG (reference sequence). Losses at the gene ends were 3 bases for V and 4 bases for J; bases not matched to a gene: 8. The CDR3 nucleotides are TGTGCCTGGAGGGCCCGGACAGGGATGAATCAGCCCCAGCATTTT. This translates into CAWRARTGMNQPQHF.

V is TRBV2 and J is TRBJ1-1; D remains unclear. This CDR3 has 14 amino acids. In germline, CDR1 is SNHLY, CDR2 FYNNEI. The germline V and J ends were trimmed by 4 bases and 6 bases, with 15 bases remaining between them. CDR3 loop: CASSVSRPTPEAFF. DNA for the CDR3: TGTGCCAGCAGTGTCAGCCGGCCGACTCCTGAAGCTTTCTTT.

This chain's CDR3 is CASSLDEGDWASIENTEAFF. The CDR3 nucleotides read TGTGCCAGCAGCTTAGACGAAGGGGATTGGGCAAGTATAGAGAACACTGAAGCTTTCTTT. V and J are TRBV11-3 and TRBJ1-1; possibly TRBD1 for D (5 bases). CDR3 length: 20 residues. Trimming cost V 0 bases and J 1 base, with 24 bases left between them. CDR1 is SGHNT, CDR2 YENEEA, per germline.

This chain uses TRBV6-4 with TRBJ2-5; D tentatively fits TRBD1 or TRBD2 (5 bases each). Germline V lookup: CDR1 MRHNA, CDR2 SNTAGT. The CDR3 runs 18 residues. Between the trimmed V and J ends, which lost 2 bases and 5 bases, there was a span of 24 bases. CDR3 nucleotide sequence: TGTGCCAGCAGTGACCCGAGCAAATCCGGGACCGGGGAGGAGACCCAGTACTTC. Protein: CASSDPSKSGTGEETQYF.